This T cell receptor (beta chain) was obtained from a study of blood T cell repertoires in COVID-19. In the study overall: From T cells, B-cell-depleted T cells, or PBMCs came the material, which was cDNA or gDNA.

Germline values: CDR1 SGHRS, CDR2 YFSETQ. The junction had 8 bases not matched to a gene; V was cut back by 4 bases and J by 8 bases. The CDR3 is 14 amino acids. The assay was immunoSEQ multiplex PCR, and TCRdb's table has in-frame clones only and misses some. This table holds roughly 97,000 clones, around 83% found once. Material: peripheral blood. The sequence was collected from a woman older than 75 with active or convalescent COVID-19. The rearrangement links TRBV5-1 to TRBJ1-2; 10 bases are shared with TRBD1. The CDR3: CASSPATGGIGYTF. In DNA, the CDR3 is TGCGCCAGCAGCCCGGCGACAGGGGGCATCGGCTACACCTTC.